This T cell receptor (beta chain) appears in the sequencing data of a study of T cells in tumors after PD-1 blockade (dated by TCRdb to about 2019). General notes on the study: Patients with prior checkpoint blockade, systemic immunosuppressant use, or recent radiotherapy or other anti-cancer therapy within 4 weeks were excluded. Treatment consisted of either cemiplimab 350 mg every 2 weeks or pembrolizumab 200 mg every 3 weeks. Some patients also continued taking vismodegib 150 mg daily during anti-PD-1 treatment. On average, peripheral blood samples had some 100,000 TCR templates (range roughly 22,000-290,000) and some 35,000 unique clonotypes. Using site-matched tumors from BCC or SCC patients sampled before and after anti-PD-1 therapy, the study carried out paired single-cell RNA and TCR sequencing. To compare clonotypes in blood versus tumor, bulk TCR sequencing was run on around eleven peripheral blood samples drawn from about five patients. RECIST version 1.1 was used to assess clinical response. The paper as a whole reports these results and caveats: About two fifths of TCR clonotypes from the tumor were detected in blood, and certain novel exhausted tumor clones were present in blood collected before treatment, which suggests recruitment from the periphery. The source of novel T cell clones was not identified, and lymphoid organs or rare unexpanded clones within the tumor or the tumor periphery could be included among the possible sources.

The intended sense of this specimen's time point label: after anti-PD-1 therapy. For bulk TCRbeta sequencing, genomic DNA was extracted from tumor biopsies or peripheral blood, and input amounts ranged from about 550 ng to 6,004 ng. All patients had histologically proven advanced or metastatic basal or squamous cell carcinoma and were poor candidates for surgical resection. Of the 11 to 12 patients making up the basal cell carcinoma cohort, roughly eight underwent bulk tumor TCR sequencing. Deep TCRbeta sequencing was performed with the immunoSEQ platform. As for the authors' bioinformatics: For further analysis, only productive rearrangements were exported out of the immunoSEQ Analyzer. T cell phenotypes were assigned to bulk TCRbeta clonotypes by matching the clonotypes to single-cell RNA+TCR-seq clones that had the same TCRbeta sequence. Clone enrichment in tumor was computed as tumor frequency divided by PBMC frequency from bulk TCR sequencing. TCRs were grouped by GLIPH into specificity groups, defined as clusters of distinct TCRs likely recognizing common antigens via shared CDR3 motifs. The clones in this table, taken by TCRdb from immuneACCESS, are in-frame only. Not every clone is retained; where verified, under half of the shortfall comes from an unresolved V gene, and the cause of the rest is unknown. From that table come the V and J calls and clone size; the DNA was used to work out D and trimming. For this sample there are around 34,000 clones; around 73% appear just once. Of the sample, approximately 40% falls within the top ten clones.

After removal of 4 bases from V and 2 bases from J, the junction retains 11 bases not matched to a gene. The CDR3 holds 17 amino acids from the cysteine to the phenylalanine. Only the CDR3 part of the read is kept: 51 bases, read in frame from the first base. CDR1 and CDR2 (SGHTA, FQGNSA) derive from the germline V gene. In this sample, this clone turned up once. Its antigen has not been determined. Base quality data are lacking; no much larger clone is found one base away. This TCR was sampled from a human donor with basal cell carcinoma. Source: PBMCs, taken after anti-PD-1 treatment. The sequence joins TRBV7-2 to TRBJ2-3, with 8 middle bases fitting TRBD2. The CDR3 in this case is CASSSYPAGASTDTQYF. Here is the DNA: TGTGCCAGCAGCTCCTACCCAGCGGGAGCTTCCACAGATACGCAGTATTTT.